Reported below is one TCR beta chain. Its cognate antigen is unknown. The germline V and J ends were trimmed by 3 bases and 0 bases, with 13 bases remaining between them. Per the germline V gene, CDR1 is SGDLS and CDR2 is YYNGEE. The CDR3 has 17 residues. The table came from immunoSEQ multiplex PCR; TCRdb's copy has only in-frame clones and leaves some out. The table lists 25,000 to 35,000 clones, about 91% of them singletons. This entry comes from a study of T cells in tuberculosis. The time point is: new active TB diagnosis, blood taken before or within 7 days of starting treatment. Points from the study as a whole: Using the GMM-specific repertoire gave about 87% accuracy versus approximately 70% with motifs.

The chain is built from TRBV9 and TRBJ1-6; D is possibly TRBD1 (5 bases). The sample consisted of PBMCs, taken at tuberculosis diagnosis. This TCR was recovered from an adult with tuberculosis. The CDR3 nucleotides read TGTGCCAGCAGCGCGGACGGGACTAGCTCCTATAATTCACCCCTCCACTTT. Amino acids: CASSADGTSSYNSPLHF.